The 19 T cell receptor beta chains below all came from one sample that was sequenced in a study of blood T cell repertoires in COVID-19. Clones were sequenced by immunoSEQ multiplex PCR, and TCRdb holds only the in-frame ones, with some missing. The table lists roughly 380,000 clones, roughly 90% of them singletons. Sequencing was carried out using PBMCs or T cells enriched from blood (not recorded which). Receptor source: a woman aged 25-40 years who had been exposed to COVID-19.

DNA of the CDR3: TGTGCCACCAGCAGGGACAGGGGTATGAGTAATGAGCAGTTCTTC. Amino acid sequence: CATSRDRGMSNEQFF. The V call is TRBV15, the J call TRBJ2-1; 9 bases are a match to TRBD1. The CDR3 has 15 amino acids. CDR1 is LNHNV, CDR2 YYDKDF, per germline (reference sequence). After removal of 3 bases from V and 7 bases from J, the junction contained 7 bases not matched to a gene. Supplemented by reference TRBV15 and TRBJ2-1, the full variable domain reads DAMVIQNPRYQVTQFGKPVTLSCSQTLNHNVMYWYQQKSSQAPKLLFHYYDKDFNNEADTPDNFQSRRPNTSFCFLDIRSPGLGDTAMYLCATSRDRGMSNEQFFGPGTRLTVL.

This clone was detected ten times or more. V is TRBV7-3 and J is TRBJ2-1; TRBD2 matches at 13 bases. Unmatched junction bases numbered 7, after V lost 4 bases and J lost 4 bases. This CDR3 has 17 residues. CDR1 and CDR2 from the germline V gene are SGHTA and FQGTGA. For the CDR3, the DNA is TGTGCCAGCAGCTCACAGGCGGGACTAGCGGGATACAATGAGCAGTTCTTC. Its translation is CASSSQAGLAGYNEQFF.

Here the CDR3 DNA reads TGTGCCAGCAGCTTAGAACCAGGGAGGCCAGATACGCAGTATTTT. Translated, it gives CASSLEPGRPDTQYF. The V call is TRBV11-2, the J call TRBJ2-3, with D possibly TRBD2 on 6 matching bases. The V end was cut by 0 bases, the J end by 4 bases, with 11 bases between. CDR1 SGHAT and CDR2 FQNNGV come from the germline V gene. CDR3 size: 15 residues.

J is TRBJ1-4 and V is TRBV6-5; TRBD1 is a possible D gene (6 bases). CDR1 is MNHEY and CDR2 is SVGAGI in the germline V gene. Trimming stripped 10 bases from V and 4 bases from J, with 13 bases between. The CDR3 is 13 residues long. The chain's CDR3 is CATEDSHNEKLFF. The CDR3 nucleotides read TGTGCCACCGAGGACAGCCATAATGAAAAACTGTTTTTT.

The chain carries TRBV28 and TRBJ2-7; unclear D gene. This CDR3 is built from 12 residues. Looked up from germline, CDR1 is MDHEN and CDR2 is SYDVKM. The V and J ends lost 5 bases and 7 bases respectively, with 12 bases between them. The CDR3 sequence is CASSVLGWEQYF. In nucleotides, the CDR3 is TGTGCCAGCAGTGTCCTAGGATGGGAGCAGTACTTC.

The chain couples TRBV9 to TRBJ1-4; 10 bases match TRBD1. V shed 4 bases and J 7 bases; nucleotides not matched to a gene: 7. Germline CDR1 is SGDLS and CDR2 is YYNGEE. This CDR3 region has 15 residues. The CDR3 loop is CASSMTGQGFEKLFF. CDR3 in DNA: TGTGCCAGCAGCATGACGGGACAGGGGTTTGAAAAACTGTTTTTT.

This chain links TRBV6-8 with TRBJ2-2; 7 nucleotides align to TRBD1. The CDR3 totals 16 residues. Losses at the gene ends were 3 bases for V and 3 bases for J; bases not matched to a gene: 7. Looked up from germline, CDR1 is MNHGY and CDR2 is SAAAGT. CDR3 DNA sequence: TGTGCCAGCAGTTATCTTAAGGGGGCTTACACCGGGGAGCTGTTTTTT. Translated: CASSYLKGAYTGELFF.

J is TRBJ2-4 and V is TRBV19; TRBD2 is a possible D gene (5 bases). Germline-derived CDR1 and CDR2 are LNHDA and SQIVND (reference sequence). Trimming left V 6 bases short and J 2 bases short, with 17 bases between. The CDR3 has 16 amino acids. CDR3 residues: CASRYTKRGTKNIQYF. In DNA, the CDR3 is TGTGCCAGTAGATACACCAAACGGGGAACCAAAAACATTCAGTACTTC.

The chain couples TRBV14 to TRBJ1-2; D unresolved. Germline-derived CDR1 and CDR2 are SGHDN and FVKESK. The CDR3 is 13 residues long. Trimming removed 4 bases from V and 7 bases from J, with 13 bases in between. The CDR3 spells CASSLAGSTGYTF. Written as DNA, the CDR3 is TGTGCCAGCAGCCTTGCCGGGTCGACTGGCTACACCTTC. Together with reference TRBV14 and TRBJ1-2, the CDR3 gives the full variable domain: EAGVTQFPSHSVIEKGQTVTLRCDPISGHDNLYWYRRVMGKEIKFLLHFVKESKQDESGMPNNRFLAERTGGTYSTLKVQPAELEDSGVYFCASSLAGSTGYTFGSGTRLTVV.

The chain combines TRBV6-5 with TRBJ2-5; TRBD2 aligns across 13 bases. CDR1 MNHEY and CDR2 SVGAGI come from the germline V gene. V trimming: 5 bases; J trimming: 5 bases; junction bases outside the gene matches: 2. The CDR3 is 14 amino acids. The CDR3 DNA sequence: TGTGCCAGCAGTCTGGGACTAGCGGGGGAGACCCAGTACTTC. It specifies CASSLGLAGETQYF.

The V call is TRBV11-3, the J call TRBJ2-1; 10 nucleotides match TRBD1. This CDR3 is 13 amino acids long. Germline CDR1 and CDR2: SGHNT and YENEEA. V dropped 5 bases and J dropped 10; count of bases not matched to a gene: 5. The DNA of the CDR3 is TGTGCCAGCAGCCGACAGGGGGCCAGCGAGCAGTTCTTC. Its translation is CASSRQGASEQFF. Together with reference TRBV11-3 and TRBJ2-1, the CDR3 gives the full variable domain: EAGVVQSPRYKIIEKKQPVAFWCNPISGHNTLYWYLQNLGQGPELLIRYENEEAVDDSQLPKDRFSAERLKGVDSTLKIQPAELGDSAVYLCASSRQGASEQFFGPGTRLTVL.

The CDR3 nucleotides read TGTGCCAGTAGAACAGGGGGCGGCACCGGGGAGCTGTTTTTT. Its protein is CASRTGGGTGELFF. The gene calls are TRBV28 and TRBJ2-2; 9 bases line up with TRBD1. V shed 9 bases, J shed 4 bases, and the junction held 6 bases outside the gene matches. Germline loops: CDR1 MDHEN, CDR2 SYDVKM. The CDR3 totals 14 residues. The entire variable domain, with the rest obtained from reference TRBV28 and TRBJ2-2, is as follows: DVKVTQSSRYLVKRTGEKVFLECVQDMDHENMFWYRQDPGLGLRLIYFSYDVKMKEKGDIPEGYSVSREKKERFSLILESASTNQTSMYLCASRTGGGTGELFFGEGSRLTVL.

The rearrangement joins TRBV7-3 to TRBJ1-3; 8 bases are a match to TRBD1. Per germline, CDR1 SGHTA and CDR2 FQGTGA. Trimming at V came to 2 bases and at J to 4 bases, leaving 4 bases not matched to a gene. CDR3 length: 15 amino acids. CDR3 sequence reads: CASSLVPGGGNTIYF. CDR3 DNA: TGTGCCAGCAGCTTAGTTCCAGGGGGCGGAAACACCATATATTTT.

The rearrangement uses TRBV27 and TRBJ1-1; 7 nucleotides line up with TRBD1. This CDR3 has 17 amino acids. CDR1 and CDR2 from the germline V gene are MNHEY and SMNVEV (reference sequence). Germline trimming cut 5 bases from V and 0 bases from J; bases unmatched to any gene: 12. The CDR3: CASSPSTGALMNTEAFF. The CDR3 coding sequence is TGTGCCAGCAGTCCATCCACAGGGGCGTTAATGAACACTGAAGCTTTCTTT.

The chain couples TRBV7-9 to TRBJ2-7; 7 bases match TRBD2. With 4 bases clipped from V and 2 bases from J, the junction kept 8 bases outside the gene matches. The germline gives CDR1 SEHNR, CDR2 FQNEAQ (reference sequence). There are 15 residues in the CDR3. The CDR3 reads CASSSSGGRTYEQYF. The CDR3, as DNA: TGTGCCAGCAGCTCATCGGGAGGTCGAACCTACGAGCAGTACTTC.

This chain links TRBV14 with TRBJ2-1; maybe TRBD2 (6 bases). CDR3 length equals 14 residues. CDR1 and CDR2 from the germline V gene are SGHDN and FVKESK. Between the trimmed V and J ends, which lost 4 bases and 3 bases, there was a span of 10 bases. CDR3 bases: TGTGCCAGCAGCCTCCTGCGGGACTACAATGAGCAGTTCTTC. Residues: CASSLLRDYNEQFF. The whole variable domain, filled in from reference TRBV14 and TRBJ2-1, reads EAGVTQFPSHSVIEKGQTVTLRCDPISGHDNLYWYRRVMGKEIKFLLHFVKESKQDESGMPNNRFLAERTGGTYSTLKVQPAELEDSGVYFCASSLLRDYNEQFFGPGTRLTVL.

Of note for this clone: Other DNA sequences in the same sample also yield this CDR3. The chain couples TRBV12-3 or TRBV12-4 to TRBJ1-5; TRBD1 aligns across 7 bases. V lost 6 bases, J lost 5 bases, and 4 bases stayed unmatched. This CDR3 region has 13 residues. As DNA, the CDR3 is TGTGCCAGCAGCTTAACAGGGGATCAGCCCCAGCATTTT. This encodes CASSLTGDQPQHF.

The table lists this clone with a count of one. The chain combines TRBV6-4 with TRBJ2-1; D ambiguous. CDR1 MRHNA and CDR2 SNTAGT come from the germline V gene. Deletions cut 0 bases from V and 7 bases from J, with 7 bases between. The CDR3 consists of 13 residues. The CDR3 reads CASSDSGRNEQFF. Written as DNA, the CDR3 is TGTGCCAGCAGTGACTCGGGCAGGAATGAGCAGTTCTTC.

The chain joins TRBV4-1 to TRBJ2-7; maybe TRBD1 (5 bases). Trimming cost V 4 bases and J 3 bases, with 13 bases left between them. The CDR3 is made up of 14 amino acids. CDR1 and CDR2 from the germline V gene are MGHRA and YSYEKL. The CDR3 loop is CASSREGVGYEQYF. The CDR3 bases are TGCGCCAGCAGCCGTGAAGGGGTAGGCTACGAGCAGTACTTC.